This TCR beta chain is from a study of T-cell memory formation after mild COVID-19. Study overall: For the most part, TCR clusters were specific to one donor.

V gave up 8 bases and J gave up 7 bases; unmatched junction bases: 11. Germline assignment: CDR1 SNHLY and CDR2 FYNNEI. The CDR3 spans 15 residues. Whole-study findings and limits: Memory cells collected pre-infection included some clones that later responded, suggesting cross-reactive memory joined. While clones contracting from day 15 to 85 were balanced between CD4 and CD8, later expanders leaned CD4+.

On this clonotype: The antigen remains undetermined.

TCRdb re-derived calls from the 5' RACE reads in MiXCR, one entry per CDR3 protein. Of a few hundred thousand distinct CDR3 sequences listed, 14% are singletons. This TCR was recovered from a young man who had mild COVID-19 (a few samples of this study predate the infection). Cell type and time point are not known. This chain connects TRBV2 to TRBJ2-1, with 10 bases that match TRBD2. Sequenced material: PBMCs or a T cell subset sorted from them (not recorded which). DNA of the CDR3: TGTGCCAGCGTCCGCCTAGCGGGGGCCCGGAATGAGCAGTTCTTC. Its protein product is CASVRLAGARNEQFF.